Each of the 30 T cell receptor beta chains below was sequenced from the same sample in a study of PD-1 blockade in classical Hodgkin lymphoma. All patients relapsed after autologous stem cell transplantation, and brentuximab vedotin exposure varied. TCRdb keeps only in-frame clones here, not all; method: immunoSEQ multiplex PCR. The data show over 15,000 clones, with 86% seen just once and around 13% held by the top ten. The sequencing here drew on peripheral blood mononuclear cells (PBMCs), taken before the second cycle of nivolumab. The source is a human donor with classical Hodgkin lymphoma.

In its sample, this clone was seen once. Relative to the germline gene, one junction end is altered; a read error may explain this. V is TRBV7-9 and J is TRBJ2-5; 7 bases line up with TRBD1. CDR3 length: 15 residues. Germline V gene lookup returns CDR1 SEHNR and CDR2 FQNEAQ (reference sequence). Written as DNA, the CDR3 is TGTGCCAGCAGTTTAGCCGAAACAGGGGTGGAGACCCAGTACTTC. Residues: CASSLAETGVETQYF.

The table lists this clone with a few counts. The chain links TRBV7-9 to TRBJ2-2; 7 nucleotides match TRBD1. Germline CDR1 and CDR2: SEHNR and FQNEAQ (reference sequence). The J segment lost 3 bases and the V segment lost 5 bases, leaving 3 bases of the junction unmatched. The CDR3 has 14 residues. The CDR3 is CASSLGTDTGELFF. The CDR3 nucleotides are TGTGCCAGCAGCCTAGGGACAGACACCGGGGAGCTGTTTTTT. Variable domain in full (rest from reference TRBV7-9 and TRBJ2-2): DTGVSQNPRHKITKRGQNVTFRCDPISEHNRLYWYRQTLGQGPEFLTYFQNEAQLEKSRLLSDRFSAERPKGSFSTLEIQRTEQGDSAMYLCASSLGTDTGELFFGEGSRLTVL.

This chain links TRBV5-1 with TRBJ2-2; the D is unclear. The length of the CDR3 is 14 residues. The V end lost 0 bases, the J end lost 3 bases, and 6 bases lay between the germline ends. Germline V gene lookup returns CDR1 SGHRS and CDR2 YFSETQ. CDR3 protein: CASSLEPHTGELFF. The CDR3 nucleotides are TGCGCCAGCAGCTTGGAACCACACACCGGGGAGCTGTTTTTT. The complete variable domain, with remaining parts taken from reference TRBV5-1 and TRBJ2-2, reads KAGVTQTPRYLIKTRGQQVTLSCSPISGHRSVSWYQQTPGQGLQFLFEYFSETQRNKGNFPGRFSGRQFSNSRSEMNVSTLELGDSALYLCASSLEPHTGELFFGEGSRLTVL.

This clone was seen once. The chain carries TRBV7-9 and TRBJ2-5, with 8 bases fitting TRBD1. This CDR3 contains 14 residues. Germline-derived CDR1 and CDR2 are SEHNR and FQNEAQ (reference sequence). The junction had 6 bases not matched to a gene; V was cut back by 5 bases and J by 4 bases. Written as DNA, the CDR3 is TGTGCCAGCAGCCCGGGACAGGTCGGAGAGACCCAGTACTTC. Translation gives CASSPGQVGETQYF.

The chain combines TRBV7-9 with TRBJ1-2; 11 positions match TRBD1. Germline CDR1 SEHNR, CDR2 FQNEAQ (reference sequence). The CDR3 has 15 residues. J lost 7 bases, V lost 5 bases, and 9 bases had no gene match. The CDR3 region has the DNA TGTGCCAGCAGCCTGAGGACAGGGGGCGTCAGTGGCTACACCTTC. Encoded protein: CASSLRTGGVSGYTF. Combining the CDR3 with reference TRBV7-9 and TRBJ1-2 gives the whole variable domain DTGVSQNPRHKITKRGQNVTFRCDPISEHNRLYWYRQTLGQGPEFLTYFQNEAQLEKSRLLSDRFSAERPKGSFSTLEIQRTEQGDSAMYLCASSLRTGGVSGYTFGSGTRLTVV.

CDR3 residues: CASSLLLAYEQFF. The CDR3 bases are TGCGCCAGCAGCTTGTTACTAGCCTATGAGCAGTTCTTC. The chain employs TRBV5-1 and TRBJ2-1, with a possible D match to TRBD2 (6 bases). The CDR3 runs to 13 residues. The germline V and J ends were trimmed by 1 base and 8 bases, with 10 bases remaining between them. Germline CDR1 reads SGHRS; CDR2 reads YFSETQ.

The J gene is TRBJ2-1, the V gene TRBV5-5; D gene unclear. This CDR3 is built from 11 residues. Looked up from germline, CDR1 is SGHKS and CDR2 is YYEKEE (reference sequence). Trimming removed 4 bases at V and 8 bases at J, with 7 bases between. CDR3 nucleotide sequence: TGTGCCAGCAGCGAACTATATGAGCAGTTCTTC. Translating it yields CASSELYEQFF.

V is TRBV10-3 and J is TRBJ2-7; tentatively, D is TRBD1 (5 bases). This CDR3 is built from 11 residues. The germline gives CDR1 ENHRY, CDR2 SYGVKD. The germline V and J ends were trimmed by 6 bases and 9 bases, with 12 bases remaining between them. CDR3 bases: TGTGCCATCAGGGACACCCTACTGCAGTACTTC. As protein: CAIRDTLLQYF.

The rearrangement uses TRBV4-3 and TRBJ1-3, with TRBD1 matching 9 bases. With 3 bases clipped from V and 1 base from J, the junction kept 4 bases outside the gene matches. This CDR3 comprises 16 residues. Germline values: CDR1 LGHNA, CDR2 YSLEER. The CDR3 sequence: CASSQGQGFSGNTIYF. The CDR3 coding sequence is TGCGCCAGCAGCCAGGGACAGGGTTTTTCTGGAAACACCATATATTTT.

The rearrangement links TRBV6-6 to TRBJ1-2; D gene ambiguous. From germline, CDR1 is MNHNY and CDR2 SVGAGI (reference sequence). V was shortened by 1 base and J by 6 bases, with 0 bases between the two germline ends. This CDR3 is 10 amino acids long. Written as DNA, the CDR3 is TGTGCCAGCAGTTACTATGGCTACACCTTC. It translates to CASSYYGYTF.

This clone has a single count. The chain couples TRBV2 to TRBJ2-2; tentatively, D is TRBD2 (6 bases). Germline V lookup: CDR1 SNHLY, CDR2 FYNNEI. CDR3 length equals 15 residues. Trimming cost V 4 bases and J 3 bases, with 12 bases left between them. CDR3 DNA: TGTGCCAGCAGTGGACTCGGAGGGCACACCGGGGAGCTGTTTTTT. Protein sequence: CASSGLGGHTGELFF.

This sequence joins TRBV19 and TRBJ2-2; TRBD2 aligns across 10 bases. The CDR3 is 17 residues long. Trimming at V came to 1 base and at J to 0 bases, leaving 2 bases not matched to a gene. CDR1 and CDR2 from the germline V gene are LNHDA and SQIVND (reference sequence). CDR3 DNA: TGTGCCAGTAGTATAGTAGCGGGGGGCCCGAACACCGGGGAGCTGTTTTTT. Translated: CASSIVAGGPNTGELFF.

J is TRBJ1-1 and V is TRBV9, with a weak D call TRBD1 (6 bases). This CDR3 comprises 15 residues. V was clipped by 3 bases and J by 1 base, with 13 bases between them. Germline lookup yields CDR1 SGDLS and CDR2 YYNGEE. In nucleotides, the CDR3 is TGTGCCAGCAGCGAGCTGACAGGCGCGAACACTGAAGCTTTCTTT. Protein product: CASSELTGANTEAFF.

CDR3 bases: TGTGCCAGCAGCCAAGATCGGAGGGCCCCAGATACGCAGTATTTT. Translated, it gives CASSQDRRAPDTQYF. V usage is TRBV14 and J usage is TRBJ2-3; perhaps TRBD2 as D (6 bases). The V and J ends lost 0 bases and 4 bases respectively, with 11 bases between them. Germline CDR1 and CDR2: SGHDN and FVKESK. The CDR3 has 15 residues.

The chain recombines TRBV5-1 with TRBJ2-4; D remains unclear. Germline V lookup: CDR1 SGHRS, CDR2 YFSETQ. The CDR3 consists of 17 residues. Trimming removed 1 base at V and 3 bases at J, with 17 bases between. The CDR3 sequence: CASSLLLNPAGKNIQYF. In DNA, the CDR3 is TGCGCCAGCAGCTTGCTATTAAATCCTGCTGGCAAAAACATTCAGTACTTC. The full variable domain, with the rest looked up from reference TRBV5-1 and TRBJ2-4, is KAGVTQTPRYLIKTRGQQVTLSCSPISGHRSVSWYQQTPGQGLQFLFEYFSETQRNKGNFPGRFSGRQFSNSRSEMNVSTLELGDSALYLCASSLLLNPAGKNIQYFGAGTRLSVL.

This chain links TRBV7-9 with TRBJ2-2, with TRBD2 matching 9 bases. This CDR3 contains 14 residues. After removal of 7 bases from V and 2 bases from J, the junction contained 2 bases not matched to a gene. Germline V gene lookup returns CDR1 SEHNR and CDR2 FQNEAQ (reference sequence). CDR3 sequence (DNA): TGTGCCAGCACCGGGACTAGCAACACCGGGGAGCTGTTTTTT. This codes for CASTGTSNTGELFF.

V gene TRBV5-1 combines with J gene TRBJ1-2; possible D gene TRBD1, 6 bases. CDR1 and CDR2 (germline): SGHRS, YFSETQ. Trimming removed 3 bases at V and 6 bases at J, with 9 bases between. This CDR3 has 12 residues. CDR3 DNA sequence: TGCGCCAGCAGCTCGGCAGGGGATGGCTACACCTTC. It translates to CASSSAGDGYTF. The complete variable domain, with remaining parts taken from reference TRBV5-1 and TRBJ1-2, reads KAGVTQTPRYLIKTRGQQVTLSCSPISGHRSVSWYQQTPGQGLQFLFEYFSETQRNKGNFPGRFSGRQFSNSRSEMNVSTLELGDSALYLCASSSAGDGYTFGSGTRLTVV.

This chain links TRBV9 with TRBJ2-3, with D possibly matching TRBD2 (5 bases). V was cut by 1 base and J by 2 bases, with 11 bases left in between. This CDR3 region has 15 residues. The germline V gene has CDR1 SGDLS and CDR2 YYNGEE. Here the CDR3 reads CASSVTRLSTDTQYF. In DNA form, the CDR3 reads TGTGCCAGCAGCGTAACAAGACTATCCACAGATACGCAGTATTTT.

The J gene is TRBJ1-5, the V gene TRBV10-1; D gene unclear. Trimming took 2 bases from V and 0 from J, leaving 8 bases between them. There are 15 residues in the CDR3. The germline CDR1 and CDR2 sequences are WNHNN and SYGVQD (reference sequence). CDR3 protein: CASSEASNSNQPQHF. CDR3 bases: TGCGCCAGCAGTGAGGCGTCAAATAGCAATCAGCCCCAGCATTTT.

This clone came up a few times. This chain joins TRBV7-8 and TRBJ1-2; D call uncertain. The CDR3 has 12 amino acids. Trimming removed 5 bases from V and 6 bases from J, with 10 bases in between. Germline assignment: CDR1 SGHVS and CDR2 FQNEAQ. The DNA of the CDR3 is TGTGCCAGCAGCCCACCCGGGGATGGCTACACCTTC. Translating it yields CASSPPGDGYTF. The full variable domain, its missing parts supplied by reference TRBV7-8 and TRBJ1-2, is GAGVSQSPRYKVAKRGQDVALRCDPISGHVSLFWYQQALGQGPEFLTYFQNEAQLDKSGLPSDRFFAERPEGSVSTLKIQRTQQEDSAVYLCASSPPGDGYTFGSGTRLTVV.

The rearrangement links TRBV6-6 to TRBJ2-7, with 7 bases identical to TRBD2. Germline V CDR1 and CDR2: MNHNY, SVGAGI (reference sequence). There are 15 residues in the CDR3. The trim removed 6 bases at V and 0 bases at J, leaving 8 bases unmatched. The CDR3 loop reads CASRPPTSISYEQYF. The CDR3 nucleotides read TGTGCCAGCAGGCCTCCGACTAGCATCTCCTACGAGCAGTACTTC.

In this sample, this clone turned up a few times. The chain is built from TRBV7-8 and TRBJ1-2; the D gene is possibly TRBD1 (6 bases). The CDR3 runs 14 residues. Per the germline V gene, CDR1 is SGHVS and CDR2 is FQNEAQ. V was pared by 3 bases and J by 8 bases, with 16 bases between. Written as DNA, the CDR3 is TGTGCCAGCAGCTTCCAGACAGGCACTGGCGGCTACACCTTC. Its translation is CASSFQTGTGGYTF.

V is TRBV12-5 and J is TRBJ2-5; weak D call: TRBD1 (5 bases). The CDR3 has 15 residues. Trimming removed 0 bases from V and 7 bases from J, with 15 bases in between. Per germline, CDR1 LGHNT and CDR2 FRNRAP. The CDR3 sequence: CASGLVQAAPATQYF. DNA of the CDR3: TGTGCTAGTGGTTTGGTACAGGCAGCCCCCGCGACCCAGTACTTC.

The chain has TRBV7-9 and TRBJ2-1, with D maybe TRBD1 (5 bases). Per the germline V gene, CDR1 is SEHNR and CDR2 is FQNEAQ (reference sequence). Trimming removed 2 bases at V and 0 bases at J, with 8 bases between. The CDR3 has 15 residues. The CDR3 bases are TGTGCCAGCAGCTTACAGGGCGGCTCCTACAATGAGCAGTTCTTC. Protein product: CASSLQGGSYNEQFF.

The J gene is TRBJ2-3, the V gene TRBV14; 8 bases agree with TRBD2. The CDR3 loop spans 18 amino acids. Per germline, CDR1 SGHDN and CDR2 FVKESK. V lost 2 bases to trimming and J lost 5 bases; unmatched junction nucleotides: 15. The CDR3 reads CASSQRPGLRGGLDTQYF. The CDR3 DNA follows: TGTGCCAGCAGCCAAAGGCCAGGTCTCCGGGGGGGCCTAGATACGCAGTATTTT.

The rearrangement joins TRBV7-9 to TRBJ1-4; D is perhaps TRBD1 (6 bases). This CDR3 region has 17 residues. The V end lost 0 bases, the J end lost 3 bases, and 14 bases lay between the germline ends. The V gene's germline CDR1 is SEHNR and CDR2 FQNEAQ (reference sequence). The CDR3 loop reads CASSLAIAGGSNEKLFF. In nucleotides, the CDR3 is TGTGCCAGCAGCTTAGCTATCGCGGGGGGCTCTAATGAAAAACTGTTTTTT. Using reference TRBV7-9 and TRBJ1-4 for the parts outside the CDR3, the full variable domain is DTGVSQNPRHKITKRGQNVTFRCDPISEHNRLYWYRQTLGQGPEFLTYFQNEAQLEKSRLLSDRFSAERPKGSFSTLEIQRTEQGDSAMYLCASSLAIAGGSNEKLFFGSGTQLSVL.

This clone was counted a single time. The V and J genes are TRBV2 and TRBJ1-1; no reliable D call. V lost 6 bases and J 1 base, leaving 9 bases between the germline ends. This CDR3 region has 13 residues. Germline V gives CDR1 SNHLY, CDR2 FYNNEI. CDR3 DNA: TGTGCCAGCAGGATGACGGAGAACACTGAAGCTTTCTTT. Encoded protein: CASRMTENTEAFF.

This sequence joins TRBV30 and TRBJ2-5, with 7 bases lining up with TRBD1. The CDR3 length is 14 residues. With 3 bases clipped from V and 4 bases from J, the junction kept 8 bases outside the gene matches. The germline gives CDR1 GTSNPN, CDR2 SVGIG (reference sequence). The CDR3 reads CAWRDRSVRETQYF. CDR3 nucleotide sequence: TGTGCCTGGAGGGACAGGTCAGTGCGAGAGACCCAGTACTTC.

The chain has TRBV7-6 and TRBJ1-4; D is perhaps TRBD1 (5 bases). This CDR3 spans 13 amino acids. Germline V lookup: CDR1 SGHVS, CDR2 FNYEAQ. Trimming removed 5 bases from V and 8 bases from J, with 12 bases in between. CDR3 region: CASSGSGIEKLFF. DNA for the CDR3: TGTGCCAGCAGCGGCTCAGGGATCGAAAAACTGTTTTTT.

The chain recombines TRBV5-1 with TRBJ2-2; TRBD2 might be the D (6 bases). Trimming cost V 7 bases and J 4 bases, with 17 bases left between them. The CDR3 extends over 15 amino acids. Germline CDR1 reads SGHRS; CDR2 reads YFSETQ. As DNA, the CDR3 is TGCGCCAGCGGAATGCTGACTAGTGGCACCGGGGAGCTGTTTTTT. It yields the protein CASGMLTSGTGELFF.